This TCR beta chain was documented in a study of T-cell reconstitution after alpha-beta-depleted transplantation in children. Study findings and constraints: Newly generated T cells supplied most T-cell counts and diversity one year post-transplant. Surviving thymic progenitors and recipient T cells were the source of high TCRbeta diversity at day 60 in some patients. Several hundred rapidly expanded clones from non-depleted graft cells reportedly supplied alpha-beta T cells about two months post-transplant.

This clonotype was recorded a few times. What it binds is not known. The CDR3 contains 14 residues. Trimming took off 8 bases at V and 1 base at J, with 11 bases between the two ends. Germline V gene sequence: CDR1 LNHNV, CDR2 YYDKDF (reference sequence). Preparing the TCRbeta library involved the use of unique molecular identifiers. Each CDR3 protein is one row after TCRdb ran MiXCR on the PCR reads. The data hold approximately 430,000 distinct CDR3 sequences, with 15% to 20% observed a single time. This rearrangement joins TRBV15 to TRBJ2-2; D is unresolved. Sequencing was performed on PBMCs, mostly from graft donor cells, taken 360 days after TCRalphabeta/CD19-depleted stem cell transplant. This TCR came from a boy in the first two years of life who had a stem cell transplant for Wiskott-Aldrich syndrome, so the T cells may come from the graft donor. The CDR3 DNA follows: TGTGCCACCCGAACCGAAGGGAACACCGGGGAGCTGTTTTTT. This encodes CATRTEGNTGELFF.